The 30 T cell receptor beta chains below were found in one sample sequenced in a study of blood T cell repertoires in COVID-19. This table comes from immunoSEQ multiplex PCR, and its TCRdb copy is limited to in-frame clones, with some not included. Of 150,000 to 200,000 clones in the sample, approximately 84% were seen once. Sequencing was performed on PBMCs or T cells enriched from blood (not recorded which). These receptors originate from a man in his forties or fifties who had recovered from COVID-19.

Only one count was recorded for this clone. V is TRBV5-4 and J is TRBJ1-5, with D perhaps matching TRBD1 (6 bases). This CDR3 is built from 13 residues. Per the germline V gene, CDR1 is SGHNT and CDR2 is YYREEE (reference sequence). V was trimmed by 4 bases and J by 3 bases, leaving 8 bases between them. CDR3: CASSGDTNQPQHF. The CDR3 DNA follows: TGTGCCAGCAGCGGGGACACCAATCAGCCCCAGCATTTT. The variable domain in full, with the rest retrieved from reference TRBV5-4 and TRBJ1-5, is ETGVTQSPTHLIKTRGQQVTLRCSSQSGHNTVSWYQQALGQGPQFIFQYYREEENGRGNFPPRFSGLQFPNYSSELNVNALELDDSALYLCASSGDTNQPQHFGDGTRLSIL.

This chain connects TRBV5-1 to TRBJ1-1, with D maybe TRBD1 (5 bases). The V gene's germline CDR1 is SGHRS and CDR2 YFSETQ. The CDR3 runs to 13 residues. Trimming left V 0 bases short and J 7 bases short, with 10 bases between. The CDR3 protein is CASSLDWGLEAFF. Written as DNA, the CDR3 is TGCGCCAGCAGCTTGGATTGGGGCCTTGAAGCTTTCTTT.

Only one count was recorded for this clone. The genes are TRBV7-6 and TRBJ2-7; D unresolved. The CDR3 is 15 amino acids. Germline CDR1 SGHVS, CDR2 FNYEAQ. Deletions cut 5 bases from V and 3 bases from J, with 17 bases between. Here the CDR3 DNA reads TGTGCCAGCAGCGAAGTGGCCGGAGTAAACTACGAGCAGTACTTC. Protein product: CASSEVAGVNYEQYF.

Only one count was recorded for this clone. The gene calls are TRBV2 and TRBJ1-2, with D tentatively TRBD1 (5 bases). Germline V gene sequence: CDR1 SNHLY, CDR2 FYNNEI. There are 13 residues in the CDR3. The ends were cut back, 6 bases at V and 7 bases at J, with 15 bases in the middle. CDR3 nucleotides: TGTGCCAGCAGCCGGGGGGTGGGATCTGGCTACACCTTC. It translates to CASSRGVGSGYTF.

Worth noting for this clone: Other nucleotide sequences in the sample specify the same CDR3. This chain uses TRBV7-2 with TRBJ2-5; D might be TRBD2 (7 bases). Germline lookup yields CDR1 SGHTA and CDR2 FQGNSA. Deletions cut 3 bases from V and 1 base from J, with 9 bases between. The length of the CDR3 is 14 residues. CDR3 bases: TGTGCCAGCAGCTTGGCGGGGGCCCAAGAGACCCAGTACTTC. Translating gives CASSLAGAQETQYF.

CDR3 region: CASSLAGGGYEQYF. CDR3 DNA sequence: TGTGCCAGCAGTTTAGCAGGGGGCGGCTACGAGCAGTACTTC. The genes are TRBV28 and TRBJ2-7, with 8 bases lining up with TRBD1. CDR3 length: 14 amino acids. V lost 2 bases and J lost 3; bases outside the gene matches: 3. CDR1 and CDR2 from the germline V gene are MDHEN and SYDVKM.

This chain joins TRBV2 and TRBJ1-6, with 10 bases lining up with TRBD1. The CDR3 is 15 residues long. V lost 6 bases and J lost 10; bases outside the gene matches: 9. Germline CDR1 reads SNHLY; CDR2 reads FYNNEI. The CDR3 nucleotides are TGTGCCAGCAGGGGTCGACAGGGGGCATGGTCACCCCTCCACTTT. Encoded protein: CASRGRQGAWSPLHF.

The chain uses TRBV24-1 and TRBJ2-3; 12 positions match TRBD2. V was clipped by 2 bases and J by 1 base; unmatched bases: 3. The germline gives CDR1 KGHDR, CDR2 SFDVKD. This CDR3 has 17 amino acids. The CDR3 loop is CATSDSRLAGGTDTQYF. The CDR3 nucleotides are TGTGCCACCAGTGATTCGAGACTAGCGGGGGGCACAGATACGCAGTATTTT.

V gene TRBV9 combines with J gene TRBJ2-7; 9 bases are shared with TRBD2. Germline V gene sequence: CDR1 SGDLS, CDR2 YYNGEE. The junction had 6 bases not matched to a gene; V was cut back by 4 bases and J by 4 bases. There are 14 residues in the CDR3. The CDR3 DNA reads TGTGCCAGCAGCCCTAACCTAGCGGGGTACGAGCAGTACTTC. The encoded protein is CASSPNLAGYEQYF.

The chain employs TRBV6-6 and TRBJ1-2; maybe TRBD1 (5 bases). CDR3 length equals 14 residues. Germline values: CDR1 MNHNY, CDR2 SVGAGI (reference sequence). The V end lost 7 bases, the J end lost 7 bases, and 19 bases lay between the germline ends. The CDR3 here is CASNPSGRVGGYTF. CDR3 DNA: TGTGCCAGCAACCCCTCGGGCAGGGTGGGTGGCTACACCTTC.

This clone appeared a single time. The chain links TRBV4-3 to TRBJ1-2, with TRBD1 matching 12 bases. CDR3 length: 15 residues. V gave up 4 bases and J gave up 6 bases; unmatched junction bases: 6. Germline V CDR1 and CDR2: LGHNA, YSLEER. The CDR3 loop reads CASSPGQGARNGYTF. The CDR3 DNA reads as TGCGCCAGCAGCCCGGGACAGGGGGCGCGGAATGGCTACACCTTC.

The chain employs TRBV19 and TRBJ1-1; tentative D call: TRBD1 (6 bases). The CDR3 spans 14 residues. V was clipped by 8 bases and J by 0 bases, with 13 bases between them. Germline CDR1 LNHDA, CDR2 SQIVND (reference sequence). In DNA, the CDR3 is TGTGCCAGTTCCTTGGGGGCCGTGAACACTGAAGCTTTCTTT. This translates into CASSLGAVNTEAFF.

This clone appeared a few times. The chain recombines TRBV4-2 with TRBJ2-7, with 10 bases matching TRBD2. CDR3 length: 14 amino acids. Germline CDR1 LGHNA, CDR2 YNFKEQ. V trimming: 8 bases; J trimming: 3 bases; junction bases outside the gene matches: 7. Written as DNA, the CDR3 is TGTGCCAGCGGTTATAGCGGGGGGAACTACGAGCAGTACTTC. Translating gives CASGYSGGNYEQYF.

This clone showed up just once. V is TRBV5-6 and J is TRBJ2-2; D possibly corresponds to TRBD1 (5 bases). Trimming pared 0 bases from V and 3 bases from J, leaving 12 bases between. This CDR3 is built from 16 residues. The V gene's germline CDR1 is SGHDT and CDR2 YYEEEE. The CDR3 region is CASSLVGSTDTGELFF. CDR3 in DNA: TGTGCCAGCAGCTTGGTTGGGTCGACAGACACCGGGGAGCTGTTTTTT.

The chain has TRBV4-2 and TRBJ1-1; the D is unclear. Germline V gene sequence: CDR1 LGHNA, CDR2 YNFKEQ. This CDR3 is built from 18 residues. The V end was cut by 0 bases, the J end by 1 base, with 18 bases between. Written as DNA, the CDR3 is TGTGCCAGCAGCCAAGATTACCCCTCTAGGGCGGGGAACACTGAAGCTTTCTTT. Residues: CASSQDYPSRAGNTEAFF.

V is TRBV6-4 and J is TRBJ1-2; D is unclear. This CDR3 is 15 amino acids long. Germline CDR1 is MRHNA and CDR2 is SNTAGT. V lost 8 bases and J lost 4, with 20 bases in between. CDR3 residues: CASYSGTGGPYGYTF. The CDR3 nucleotides read TGTGCCAGCTACTCGGGAACGGGTGGGCCCTATGGCTACACCTTC.

This sequence joins TRBV12-5 and TRBJ1-5, with a tentative D call TRBD1 (6 bases). The CDR3 sequence is 14 residues long. In germline, CDR1 is LGHNT, CDR2 FRNRAP. V dropped 5 bases and J dropped 4 bases, with 12 bases sitting between them. CDR3 sequence reads: CASGLGTHNQPQHF. The CDR3 DNA reads as TGTGCTAGTGGTCTAGGGACACATAATCAGCCCCAGCATTTT.

The chain couples TRBV7-9 to TRBJ1-1; 7 bases match TRBD1. CDR1 and CDR2 from the germline V gene are SEHNR and FQNEAQ (reference sequence). The V gene end was trimmed by 5 bases and the J gene end by 0 bases; junction bases not matched to a gene: 6. This CDR3 has 15 amino acids. The CDR3 DNA sequence: TGTGCCAGCAGCCCCCGACAGGGAATGAACACTGAAGCTTTCTTT. Protein: CASSPRQGMNTEAFF.

This clone was seen only once. CDR3 in amino acids: CASSSFPRTGRGEAFF. The DNA of the CDR3 is TGTGCCAGCAGCTCTTTCCCCCGCACAGGGCGTGGTGAAGCTTTCTTT. The chain has TRBV7-2 and TRBJ1-1; D perhaps matches TRBD1 (6 bases). CDR1 is SGHTA and CDR2 is FQGNSA in the germline V gene. CDR3 length: 16 residues. V lost 4 bases and J lost 7, with 22 bases in between.

The J gene is TRBJ1-2, the V gene TRBV5-6; 10 nucleotides align to TRBD1. The CDR3 covers 16 residues. The germline V gene has CDR1 SGHDT and CDR2 YYEEEE. V was clipped by 0 bases and J by 5 bases; unmatched bases: 7. The CDR3 region has the DNA TGTGCCAGCAGCTTGGGGGACCGGGACAGGGGTTATGGCTACACCTTC. Protein sequence: CASSLGDRDRGYGYTF.

This sequence joins TRBV5-4 and TRBJ1-2; the D gene is possibly TRBD1 (6 bases). This CDR3 has 15 amino acids. In germline, CDR1 is SGHNT, CDR2 YYREEE (reference sequence). The germline V and J ends were trimmed by 3 bases and 3 bases, with 15 bases remaining between them. The CDR3 coding sequence is TGTGCCAGCAGCTGGGGGGGGCCAACCGACTATGGCTACACCTTC. Its translation: CASSWGGPTDYGYTF.

The chain is built from TRBV30 and TRBJ2-2; D possibly corresponds to TRBD2 (5 bases). V lost 3 bases and J lost 9, with 11 bases in between. CDR3 size: 12 residues. Germline CDR1 reads GTSNPN; CDR2 reads SVGIG (reference sequence). The CDR3 DNA follows: TGTGCCTGGAGCGGACTGAACCGGGAGCTGTTTTTT. It encodes CAWSGLNRELFF.

This clone came up a few times. The chain is built from TRBV6-5 and TRBJ2-7, with D possibly TRBD2 on 7 matching bases. From germline, CDR1 is MNHEY and CDR2 SVGAGI. Trimming took 6 bases from V and 0 from J, leaving 15 bases between them. There are 15 residues in the CDR3. The CDR3 nucleotides are TGTGCCAGCAGGATGCGGGGGCCCTACTCCTACGAGCAGTACTTC. Translation gives CASRMRGPYSYEQYF.

The CDR3 nucleotides read TGTGCCAGCAGCTTGGCCCTGCAGGGGGTAGGGGAGCAGTACTTC. This encodes CASSLALQGVGEQYF. The genes are TRBV5-5 and TRBJ2-7; 7 nucleotides match TRBD1. The CDR3 sequence is 15 residues long. V lost 0 bases to trimming and J lost 7 bases; unmatched junction nucleotides: 10. Germline V gives CDR1 SGHKS, CDR2 YYEKEE (reference sequence).

This chain uses TRBV12-3 or TRBV12-4 with TRBJ1-1; D is perhaps TRBD1 (5 bases). This CDR3 comprises 10 residues. V was cut by 7 bases and J by 7 bases, with 7 bases left in between. The CDR3: CASTGNEAFF. The CDR3 DNA is TGTGCCAGCACAGGGAATGAAGCTTTCTTT.

The chain is built from TRBV5-1 and TRBJ1-2; TRBD1 aligns across 7 bases. The germline V gene has CDR1 SGHRS and CDR2 YFSETQ. With 4 bases clipped from V and 4 bases from J, the junction kept 16 bases outside the gene matches. The CDR3 extends over 17 amino acids. The CDR3 coding sequence is TGCGCCAGCAGCCTGGCCACTGGACAGGCTCCGATCTATGGCTACACCTTC. Translated: CASSLATGQAPIYGYTF.

The chain couples TRBV5-1 to TRBJ2-1; 10 nucleotides match TRBD2. V dropped 7 bases and J dropped 5; count of bases not matched to a gene: 9. The CDR3 has 15 amino acids. Germline V lookup: CDR1 SGHRS, CDR2 YFSETQ. CDR3 protein: CASSGLGTSDNEQFF. DNA for the CDR3: TGCGCCAGCTCGGGCCTCGGGACTAGCGACAATGAGCAGTTCTTC.

The V and J genes are TRBV18 and TRBJ2-3; D remains ambiguous. The CDR3 spans 15 residues. V gave up 3 bases and J gave up 1 base, with 11 bases separating them. Germline V gives CDR1 KGHSH, CDR2 LQKENI. The CDR3 bases are TGTGCCAGCTCACCGGGCAGGTTCGGCACAGATACGCAGTATTTT. Protein: CASSPGRFGTDTQYF.

The chain carries TRBV28 and TRBJ1-2; 9 bases map to TRBD1. Unmatched junction bases numbered 7, after V lost 5 bases and J lost 3 bases. Looked up from germline, CDR1 is MDHEN and CDR2 is SYDVKM. The CDR3 has 15 residues. The CDR3 is CASSETGGKDYGYTF. The CDR3 DNA sequence: TGTGCCAGCAGTGAGACAGGGGGGAAGGACTATGGCTACACCTTC.

V gene TRBV5-1 combines with J gene TRBJ2-6; 9 bases are shared with TRBD1. Germline trimming cut 3 bases from V and 0 bases from J; bases unmatched to any gene: 7. This CDR3 comprises 18 residues. Germline V lookup: CDR1 SGHRS, CDR2 YFSETQ. The CDR3 loop is CASSSTGTGSSGANVLTF. Here the CDR3 DNA reads TGCGCCAGCAGCTCTACCGGGACAGGGAGCTCTGGGGCCAACGTCCTGACTTTC.